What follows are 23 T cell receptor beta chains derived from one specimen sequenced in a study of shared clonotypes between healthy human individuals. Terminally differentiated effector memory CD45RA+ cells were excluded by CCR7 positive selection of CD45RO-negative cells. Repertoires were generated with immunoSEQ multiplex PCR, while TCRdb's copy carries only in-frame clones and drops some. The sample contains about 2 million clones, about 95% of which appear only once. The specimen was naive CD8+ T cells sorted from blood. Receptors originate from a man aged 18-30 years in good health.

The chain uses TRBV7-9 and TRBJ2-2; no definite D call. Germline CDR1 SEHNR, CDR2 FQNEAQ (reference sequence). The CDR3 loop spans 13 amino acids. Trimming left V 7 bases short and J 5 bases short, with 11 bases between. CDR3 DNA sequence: TGTGCCAGCACCTGGGTGGGGACCGGGGAGCTGTTTTTT. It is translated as CASTWVGTGELFF.

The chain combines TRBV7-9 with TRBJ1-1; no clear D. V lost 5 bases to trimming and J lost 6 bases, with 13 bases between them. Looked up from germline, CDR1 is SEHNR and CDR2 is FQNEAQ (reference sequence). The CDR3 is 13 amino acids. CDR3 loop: CASSPFTDSEAFF. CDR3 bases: TGTGCCAGCAGCCCTTTTACTGACTCTGAAGCTTTCTTT.

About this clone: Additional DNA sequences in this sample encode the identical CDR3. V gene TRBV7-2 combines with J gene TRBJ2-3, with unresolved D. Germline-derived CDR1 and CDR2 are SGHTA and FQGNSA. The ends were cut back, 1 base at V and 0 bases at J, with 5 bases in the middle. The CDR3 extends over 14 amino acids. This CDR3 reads CASSLVGSTDTQYF. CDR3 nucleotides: TGTGCCAGCAGCTTAGTAGGGAGCACAGATACGCAGTATTTT. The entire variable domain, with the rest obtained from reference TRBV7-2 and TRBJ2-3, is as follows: GAGVSQSPSNKVTEKGKDVELRCDPISGHTALYWYRQSLGQGLEFLIYFQGNSAPDKSGLPSDRFSAERTGGSVSTLTIQRTQQEDSAVYLCASSLVGSTDTQYFGPGTRLTVL.

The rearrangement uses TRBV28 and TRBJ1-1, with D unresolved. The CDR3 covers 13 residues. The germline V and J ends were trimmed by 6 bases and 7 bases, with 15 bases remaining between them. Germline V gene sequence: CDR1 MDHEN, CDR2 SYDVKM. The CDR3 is CASRPPYRDEAFF. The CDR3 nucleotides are TGTGCCAGCAGACCACCCTACAGAGATGAAGCTTTCTTT.

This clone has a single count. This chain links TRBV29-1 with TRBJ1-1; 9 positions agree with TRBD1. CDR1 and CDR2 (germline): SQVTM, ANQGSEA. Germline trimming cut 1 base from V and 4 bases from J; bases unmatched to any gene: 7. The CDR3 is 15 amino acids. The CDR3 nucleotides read TGCAGCGTTGAAGGGTGGGACAGGGAGGGCACTGAAGCTTTCTTT. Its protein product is CSVEGWDREGTEAFF.

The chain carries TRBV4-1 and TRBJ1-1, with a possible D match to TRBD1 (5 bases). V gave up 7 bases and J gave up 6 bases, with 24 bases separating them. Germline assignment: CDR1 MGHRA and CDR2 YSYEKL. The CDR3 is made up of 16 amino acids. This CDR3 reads CASNLMGEGRPAEAFF. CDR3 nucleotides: TGCGCCAGCAACCTAATGGGGGAGGGAAGACCCGCTGAAGCTTTCTTT.

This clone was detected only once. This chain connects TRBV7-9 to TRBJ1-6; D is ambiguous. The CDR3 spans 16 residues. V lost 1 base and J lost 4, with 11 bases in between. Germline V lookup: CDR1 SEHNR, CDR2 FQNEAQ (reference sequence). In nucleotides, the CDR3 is TGTGCCAGCAGCTTAGAATCCACTGTTTATAATTCACCCCTCCACTTT. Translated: CASSLESTVYNSPLHF. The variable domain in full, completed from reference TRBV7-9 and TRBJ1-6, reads DTGVSQNPRHKITKRGQNVTFRCDPISEHNRLYWYRQTLGQGPEFLTYFQNEAQLEKSRLLSDRFSAERPKGSFSTLEIQRTEQGDSAMYLCASSLESTVYNSPLHFGNGTRLTVT.

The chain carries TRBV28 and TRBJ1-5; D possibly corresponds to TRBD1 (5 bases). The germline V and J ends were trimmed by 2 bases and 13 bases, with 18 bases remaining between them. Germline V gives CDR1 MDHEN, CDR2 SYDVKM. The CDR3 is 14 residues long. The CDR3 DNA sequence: TGTGCCAGCAGTTTAGGGAGCGAGGGGCAGATACAGCATTTT. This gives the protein CASSLGSEGQIQHF.

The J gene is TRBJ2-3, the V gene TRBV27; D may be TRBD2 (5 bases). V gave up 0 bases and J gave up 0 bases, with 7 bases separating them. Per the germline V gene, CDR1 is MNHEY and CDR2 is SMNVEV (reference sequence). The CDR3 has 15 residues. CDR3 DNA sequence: TGTGCCAGCAGTTTATCCAGCGGTAGCACAGATACGCAGTATTTT. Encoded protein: CASSLSSGSTDTQYF.

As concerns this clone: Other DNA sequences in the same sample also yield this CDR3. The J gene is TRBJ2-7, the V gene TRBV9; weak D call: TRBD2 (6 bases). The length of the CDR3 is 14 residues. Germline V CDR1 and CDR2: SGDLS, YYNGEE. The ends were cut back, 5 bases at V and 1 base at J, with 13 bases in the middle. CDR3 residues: CASSEGGASYEQYF. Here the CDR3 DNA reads TGTGCCAGCAGTGAGGGAGGAGCTTCCTACGAGCAGTACTTC.

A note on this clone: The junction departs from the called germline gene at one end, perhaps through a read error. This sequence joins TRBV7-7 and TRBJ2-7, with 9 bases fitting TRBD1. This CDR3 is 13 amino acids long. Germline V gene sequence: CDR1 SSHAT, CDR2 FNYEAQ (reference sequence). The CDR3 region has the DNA TGTGCTAGCACACCGGGACAGGGATACGAGCAGTACTTC. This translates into CASTPGQGYEQYF.

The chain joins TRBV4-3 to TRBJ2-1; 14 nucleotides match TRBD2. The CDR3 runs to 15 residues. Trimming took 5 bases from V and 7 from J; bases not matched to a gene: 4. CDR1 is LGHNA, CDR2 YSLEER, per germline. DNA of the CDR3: TGCGCCAGCAGCATGGGACTAGCGGGAGTAAATGAGCAGTTCTTC. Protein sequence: CASSMGLAGVNEQFF.

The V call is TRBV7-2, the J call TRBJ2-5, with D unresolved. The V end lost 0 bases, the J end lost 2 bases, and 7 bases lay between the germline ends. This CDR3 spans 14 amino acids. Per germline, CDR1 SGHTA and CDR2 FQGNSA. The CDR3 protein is CASSLALAQETQYF. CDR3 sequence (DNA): TGTGCCAGCAGCTTAGCTTTGGCTCAAGAGACCCAGTACTTC.

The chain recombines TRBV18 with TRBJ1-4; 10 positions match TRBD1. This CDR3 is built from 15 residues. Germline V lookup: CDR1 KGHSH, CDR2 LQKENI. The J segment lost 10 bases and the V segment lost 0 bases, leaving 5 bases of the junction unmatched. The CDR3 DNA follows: TGTGCCAGCTCACCACCGGGACAGGGGTCAGGAAAACTGTTTTTT. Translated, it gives CASSPPGQGSGKLFF.

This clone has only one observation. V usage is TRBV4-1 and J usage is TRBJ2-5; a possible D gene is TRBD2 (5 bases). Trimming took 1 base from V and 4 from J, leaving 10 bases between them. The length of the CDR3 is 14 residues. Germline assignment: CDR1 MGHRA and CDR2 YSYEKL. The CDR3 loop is CASSQGLASETQYF. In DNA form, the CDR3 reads TGCGCCAGCAGCCAAGGTCTAGCCTCAGAGACCCAGTACTTC.

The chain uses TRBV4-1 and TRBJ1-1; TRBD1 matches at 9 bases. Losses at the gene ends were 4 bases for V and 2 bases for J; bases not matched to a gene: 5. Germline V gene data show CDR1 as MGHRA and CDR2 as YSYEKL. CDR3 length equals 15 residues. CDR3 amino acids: CASSPPTGGNTEAFF. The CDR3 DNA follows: TGCGCCAGCAGCCCCCCGACAGGGGGTAACACTGAAGCTTTCTTT.

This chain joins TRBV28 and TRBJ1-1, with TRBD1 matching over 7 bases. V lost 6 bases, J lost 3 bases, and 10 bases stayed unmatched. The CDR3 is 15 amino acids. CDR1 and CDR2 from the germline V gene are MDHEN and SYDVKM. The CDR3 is CASSPSGGGYTEAFF. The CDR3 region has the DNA TGTGCCAGCAGCCCCTCGGGAGGGGGCTACACTGAAGCTTTCTTT.

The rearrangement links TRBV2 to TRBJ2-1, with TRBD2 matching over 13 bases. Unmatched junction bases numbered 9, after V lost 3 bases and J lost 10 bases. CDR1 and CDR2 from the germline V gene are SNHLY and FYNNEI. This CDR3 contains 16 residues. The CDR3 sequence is CASSDMLLAGGWEQFF. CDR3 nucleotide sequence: TGTGCCAGCAGTGATATGCTACTAGCGGGAGGGTGGGAGCAGTTCTTC. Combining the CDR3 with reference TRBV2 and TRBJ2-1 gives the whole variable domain EPEVTQTPSHQVTQMGQEVILRCVPISNHLYFYWYRQILGQKVEFLVSFYNNEISEKSEIFDDQFSVERPDGSNFTLKIRSTKLEDSAMYFCASSDMLLAGGWEQFFGPGTRLTVL.

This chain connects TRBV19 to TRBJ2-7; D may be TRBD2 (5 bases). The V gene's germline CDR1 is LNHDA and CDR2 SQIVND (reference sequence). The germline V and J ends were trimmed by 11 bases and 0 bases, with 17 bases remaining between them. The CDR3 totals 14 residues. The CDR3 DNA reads TGTGCCTCCAGTAATCTAGCCAGCTCCTACGAGCAGTACTTC. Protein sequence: CASSNLASSYEQYF. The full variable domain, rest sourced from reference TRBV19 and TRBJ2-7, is DGGITQSPKYLFRKEGQNVTLSCEQNLNHDAMYWYRQDPGQGLRLIYYSQIVNDFQKGDIAEGYSVSREKKESFPLTVTSAQKNPTAFYLCASSNLASSYEQYFGPGTRLTVT.

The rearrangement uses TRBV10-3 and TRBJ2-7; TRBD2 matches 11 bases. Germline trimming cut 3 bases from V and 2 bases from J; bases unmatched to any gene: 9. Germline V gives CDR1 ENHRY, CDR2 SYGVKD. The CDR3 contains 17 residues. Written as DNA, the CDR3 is TGTGCCATCAGTGAACAAAGTAGCGGGAGGGCCCCCTACGAGCAGTACTTC. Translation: CAISEQSSGRAPYEQYF.

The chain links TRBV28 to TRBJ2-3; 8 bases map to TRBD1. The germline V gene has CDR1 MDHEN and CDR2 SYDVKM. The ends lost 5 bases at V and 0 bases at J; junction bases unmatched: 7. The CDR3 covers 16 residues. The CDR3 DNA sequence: TGTGCCAGCAGTCCCAGGACAGGGAGAAGCACAGATACGCAGTATTTT. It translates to CASSPRTGRSTDTQYF.

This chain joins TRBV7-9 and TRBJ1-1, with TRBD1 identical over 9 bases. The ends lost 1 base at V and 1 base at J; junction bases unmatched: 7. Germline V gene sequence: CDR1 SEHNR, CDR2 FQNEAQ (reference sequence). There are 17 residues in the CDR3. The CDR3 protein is CASSLGRQGEGNTEAFF. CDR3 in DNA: TGTGCCAGCAGCTTAGGCCGACAGGGGGAGGGGAACACTGAAGCTTTCTTT.

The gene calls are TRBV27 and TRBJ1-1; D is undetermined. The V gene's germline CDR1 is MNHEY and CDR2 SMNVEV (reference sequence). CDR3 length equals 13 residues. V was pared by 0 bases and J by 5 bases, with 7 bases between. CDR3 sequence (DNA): TGTGCCAGCAGTTTATCGATCGGGACTGAAGCTTTCTTT. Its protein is CASSLSIGTEAFF.